The clone carrying this T cell receptor beta chain was seen many times. As yet, its antigen is unknown. The entry originates in a study of Graves' ophthalmopathy and Graves' hyperthyroidism. Study summary: The authors defined stable hyperthyroidism as no ophthalmopathy within 18 months of follow-up.

The study's findings and limits: Separation of ophthalmopathy from stable hyperthyroidism was achieved by a 13-signature model, at roughly 88% sensitivity and 70% to 82% specificity. Detection in blood was also observed for most expanded thyroid clonotypes above 0.001 frequency.

The study amplified TCR beta CDR3 regions using RNA transcripts. Amplification began with first-round RT-PCR using HTBI primers, then second-round multiplex PCR was performed. TCRdb called the multiplex PCR reads again in MiXCR, with one record for every CDR3 protein. The sample lists approximately 1.2 million distinct CDR3 sequences; about two fifths were seen once. The V gene lost 3 bases and the J gene lost 1 base, with 9 bases spanning the gap. The length of the CDR3 is 14 residues. Germline CDR1 is SEHNR and CDR2 is FQNEAQ (reference sequence). Sequenced sample: peripheral blood or thyroid tissue (not recorded which). The rearrangement links TRBV7-9 to TRBJ1-1, with D possibly matching TRBD1 (6 bases). This sequence was found in an adult man with Graves' hyperthyroidism. CDR3 residues: CASSFEGQNTEAFF. The CDR3 nucleotides are TGTGCCAGCAGCTTCGAGGGACAGAACACTGAAGCTTTCTTT.